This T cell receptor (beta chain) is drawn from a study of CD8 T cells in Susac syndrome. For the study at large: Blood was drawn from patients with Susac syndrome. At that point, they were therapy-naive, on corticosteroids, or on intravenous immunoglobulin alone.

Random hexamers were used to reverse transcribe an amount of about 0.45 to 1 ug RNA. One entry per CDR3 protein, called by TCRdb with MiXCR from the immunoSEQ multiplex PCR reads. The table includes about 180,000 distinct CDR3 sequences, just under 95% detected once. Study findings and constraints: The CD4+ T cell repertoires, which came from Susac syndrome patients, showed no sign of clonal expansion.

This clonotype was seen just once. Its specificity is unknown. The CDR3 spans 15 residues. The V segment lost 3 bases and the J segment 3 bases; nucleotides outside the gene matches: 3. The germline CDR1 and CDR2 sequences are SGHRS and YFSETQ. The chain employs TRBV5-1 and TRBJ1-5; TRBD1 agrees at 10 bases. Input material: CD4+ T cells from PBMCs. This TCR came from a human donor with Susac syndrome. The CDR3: CASSSTGGINQPQHF. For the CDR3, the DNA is TGCGCCAGCAGCTCGACAGGGGGCATCAATCAGCCCCAGCATTTT.